The present TCR beta chain was sequenced within a study of cytomegalovirus exposure and HLA in healthy donors. PCR amplification relied on 60 Vbeta primers (plus 13 Jbeta primers). Assay used: immunoSEQ multiplex PCR; TCRdb lists only in-frame clones, some missing. This table holds roughly 120,000 clones, under 85% found once. The specimen sequenced was PBMCs. The sequence was obtained from a woman aged 45-59 years in good health and CMV-seropositive.

The chain's CDR3 is CASSNGTGGEAFF. The DNA of the CDR3 is TGCGCCAGCAGTAATGGGACAGGGGGGGAAGCTTTCTTT. The V gene is TRBV23-1, the J gene TRBJ1-1, with 11 bases matching TRBD1. TRBV23-1 is annotated as an ORF whose role is uncertain. The CDR3 consists of 13 residues. Trimming at V came to 5 bases and at J to 8 bases, leaving 4 bases not matched to a gene.